This T cell receptor (beta chain) was found in a study of T cell changes during pregnancy in multiple sclerosis. The protocol was immunoSEQ multiplex PCR, while the TCRdb copy is restricted to in-frame clones and leaves out a portion. The sample yields some 97,000 clones, roughly 93% seen once. Trimming cost V 5 bases and J 0 bases, with 14 bases left between them. Per the germline V gene, CDR1 is MNHEY and CDR2 is SMNVEV (reference sequence). The CDR3 totals 15 residues. The rearrangement uses TRBV27 and TRBJ2-7; D may be TRBD1 (6 bases). The TCR was taken from a female donor with multiple sclerosis, enrolled in a pregnancy study. The sequencing used peripheral blood, collected before pregnancy. CDR3 loop: CASSPGQMYSYEQYF. Written as DNA, the CDR3 is TGTGCCAGCAGTCCCGGACAGATGTACTCCTACGAGCAGTACTTC.